These T cell receptor beta chains were read from a single sample in a study of blood T cell repertoires in COVID-19. Produced via immunoSEQ multiplex PCR; TCRdb's table is partial and in-frame only. This sample has 10,000 to 15,000 clones, with 65% to 90% found just once. Sequencing used peripheral blood. These TCRs come from a man between 40 and 49 years old with active or convalescent COVID-19. The conserved cysteine and the conserved F or W are not part of the CDR3 here. Each record gives: V gene, J gene, CDR3 protein.

TRBV5-1	TRBJ2-7	ASSRGEGPNEQY
TRBV15	TRBJ2-1	ATSREKRQGGNEQF
TRBV6-2/TRBV6-3	TRBJ2-1	ASSPRLAGGSYNEQF
TRBV4-3	TRBJ1-3	ASSLSETSTGNTIY
TRBV29-1	TRBJ2-3	SVVRISGPDTQY
TRBV30	TRBJ2-5	AWSFGTGQETQY
TRBV9	TRBJ1-3	ASSVEGAGGNTIY
TRBV6-5	TRBJ2-3	ASRPLVVTDTQY
TRBV5-6	TRBJ1-2	ASSFIGEGYGYT
TRBV7-9	TRBJ1-6	ASSSSQGQDSPLH
TRBV7-8	TRBJ2-3	ASKSSQGPSDTQY
TRBV5-8	TRBJ1-4	ATPTAQGGKLF
TRBV7-6	TRBJ2-5	ASSSQAGGETQY
TRBV5-1	TRBJ2-7	ASSLGPGQGAREQY
TRBV24-1	TRBJ2-3	ATSDPNPLAGADRSTDTQY
TRBV7-8	TRBJ2-5	ASSAQLAGIETQY
TRBV5-6	TRBJ2-5	ASSLAGVGSQETQY
TRBV29-1	TRBJ2-7	SVEGQEFGYEQY
TRBV7-9	TRBJ2-7	ASSFRDNPYEQY
TRBV28	TRBJ2-7	ASSVPQGANEQY